One sample yielded the 25 T cell receptor beta chains listed below, sequenced in a study of shared clonotypes between healthy human individuals. Measured with immunoSEQ multiplex PCR; TCRdb has only the in-frame clones, and not every one. The top ten clones hold 0.4% to 0.45% of a sample with roughly 1,500,000 clones, around 98% of them seen once. The sequencing sample was made of naive CD4+ T cells sorted from blood. The subset is: CD45RA+ positively selected. These receptors were taken from a man between 25 and 39 years old in good health.

The chain links TRBV5-1 to TRBJ1-1, with D possibly being TRBD1 (6 bases). Germline V gene lookup returns CDR1 SGHRS and CDR2 YFSETQ. The CDR3 length is 14 residues. Trimming pared 4 bases from V and 6 bases from J, leaving 16 bases between. DNA for the CDR3: TGCGCCAGCAGCCGACGAGAGGGGGTCCCTGAAGCTTTCTTT. Translation: CASSRREGVPEAFF.

CDR3: CAIRQFSTDTQYF. As DNA, the CDR3 is TGTGCCATCCGACAGTTTAGCACAGATACGCAGTATTTT. J is TRBJ2-3 and V is TRBV10-3; possible D gene TRBD1, 5 bases. The germline V and J ends were trimmed by 8 bases and 0 bases, with 9 bases remaining between them. Germline loops: CDR1 ENHRY, CDR2 SYGVKD. The CDR3 consists of 13 residues.

With regard to this clone: The sample contains more than one DNA sequence encoding this CDR3. The rearrangement uses TRBV18 and TRBJ2-1; D remains unclear. The CDR3 is 14 residues long. The germline V and J ends were trimmed by 2 bases and 0 bases, with 5 bases remaining between them. Germline CDR1 and CDR2: KGHSH and LQKENI. For the CDR3, the DNA is TGTGCCAGCTCACCATTGGACTCCTACAATGAGCAGTTCTTC. It encodes CASSPLDSYNEQFF.

The rearrangement uses TRBV5-1 and TRBJ1-5, with D possibly TRBD1 on 6 matching bases. Germline loops: CDR1 SGHRS, CDR2 YFSETQ. Trimming took 7 bases from V and 4 from J, leaving 12 bases between them. The CDR3 totals 13 residues. CDR3 sequence reads: CASARGANQPQHF. CDR3 coding DNA: TGCGCCAGCGCCCGGGGGGCTAATCAGCCCCAGCATTTT.

The chain joins TRBV25-1 to TRBJ2-5; 8 bases align to TRBD1. V lost 8 bases and J lost 4; bases outside the gene matches: 6. CDR1 and CDR2 from the germline V gene are MGHDK and SYGVNS. The CDR3 is 13 amino acids. CDR3 in amino acids: CASGFGQGETQYF. DNA for the CDR3: TGTGCCAGCGGTTTCGGACAGGGAGAGACCCAGTACTTC.

The rearrangement uses TRBV4-2 and TRBJ2-6, with 7 bases that match TRBD2. Germline trimming cut 2 bases from V and 2 bases from J; bases unmatched to any gene: 6. CDR1 is LGHNA and CDR2 is YNFKEQ in the germline V gene. The CDR3 loop spans 17 amino acids. The CDR3 sequence: CASSQPMGGAGANVLTF. CDR3 bases: TGTGCCAGCAGCCAACCTATGGGGGGGGCTGGGGCCAACGTCCTGACTTTC.

The CDR3 coding sequence is TGTGCCAGCAGCGCATACAGGGAGAGCACTGAAGCTTTCTTT. Encoded protein: CASSAYRESTEAFF. V is TRBV9 and J is TRBJ1-1; possible D gene TRBD1, 6 bases. Germline CDR1 is SGDLS and CDR2 is YYNGEE. The CDR3 extends over 14 amino acids. The V gene lost 3 bases and the J gene lost 4 bases, with 13 bases spanning the gap.

J is TRBJ2-1 and V is TRBV7-9; D is possibly TRBD1 or TRBD2 (7 bases each). Per the germline V gene, CDR1 is SEHNR and CDR2 is FQNEAQ (reference sequence). V lost 4 bases to trimming and J lost 12 bases, with 16 bases between them. The CDR3 is 13 amino acids. The CDR3 DNA is TGTGCCAGCAGCTCGAACCAGGGGGGGTCGCAGTTCTTC. The encoded protein is CASSSNQGGSQFF.

This chain uses TRBV29-1 with TRBJ1-1; the D is unclear. CDR1 is SQVTM, CDR2 ANQGSEA, per germline. V lost 5 bases, J lost 11 bases, and 15 bases lay in between. The CDR3 sequence is 11 residues long. The CDR3 bases are TGCAGCGTTAAATCCGGGATGGGCGCTTTCTTT. It is translated as CSVKSGMGAFF. Full variable domain (remainder filled in from reference TRBV29-1 and TRBJ1-1): SAVISQKPSRDICQRGTSLTIQCQVDSQVTMMFWYRQQPGQSLTLIATANQGSEATYESGFVIDKFPISRPNLTFSTLTVSNMSPEDSSIYLCSVKSGMGAFFGQGTRLTVV.

As for this clone: Other DNA sequences of this sample code for an identical CDR3. The chain combines TRBV6-5 with TRBJ2-3, with 9 bases aligning to TRBD2. The CDR3 totals 15 residues. The germline V gene encodes CDR1 MNHEY and CDR2 SVGAGI. Losses at the gene ends were 5 bases for V and 1 base for J; bases not matched to a gene: 4. The CDR3 is CASSTPSGGTDTQYF. The DNA for the CDR3 is TGTGCCAGCAGTACCCCTAGCGGGGGCACAGATACGCAGTATTTT.

The chain uses TRBV11-2 and TRBJ2-6; no clear D gene. Germline CDR1 SGHAT, CDR2 FQNNGV. CDR3 size: 16 residues. The V end was cut by 4 bases, the J end by 0 bases, with 10 bases between. The CDR3 is CASSSVIFSGANVLTF. The CDR3 region has the DNA TGTGCCAGCAGCTCAGTCATTTTCTCTGGGGCCAACGTCCTGACTTTC.

J is TRBJ1-1 and V is TRBV4-3; no reliable D call. Germline-derived CDR1 and CDR2 are LGHNA and YSLEER. The CDR3 consists of 14 residues. V lost 1 base to trimming and J lost 2 bases, with 8 bases between them. CDR3 protein: CASSQAGRNTEAFF. In nucleotides, the CDR3 is TGCGCCAGCAGCCAAGCTGGCAGAAACACTGAAGCTTTCTTT.

The genes are TRBV28 and TRBJ2-7; D assignment may be TRBD1 or TRBD2 (5 bases each). The germline CDR1 and CDR2 sequences are MDHEN and SYDVKM. CDR3 length equals 14 residues. Trimming took 4 bases from V and 2 from J, leaving 12 bases between them. This chain's CDR3 is CASSSGTAPYEQYF. As DNA, the CDR3 is TGTGCCAGCAGTTCCGGGACCGCACCCTACGAGCAGTACTTC.

The rearrangement joins TRBV6-5 to TRBJ2-1; 9 positions agree with TRBD2. Germline CDR1 and CDR2: MNHEY and SVGAGI. Unmatched junction bases numbered 4, after V lost 3 bases and J lost 4 bases. The CDR3 spans 15 residues. CDR3 in DNA: TGTGCCAGCAGTTATTCCGCGGGAGGGTACAATGAGCAGTTCTTC. Amino acid sequence: CASSYSAGGYNEQFF.

The V gene is TRBV2, the J gene TRBJ2-2; TRBD1 might be the D (5 bases). The length of the CDR3 is 16 residues. Germline CDR1 and CDR2: SNHLY and FYNNEI. The germline V and J ends were trimmed by 5 bases and 0 bases, with 13 bases remaining between them. CDR3 in amino acids: CASSKFRGSNTGELFF. CDR3 nucleotide sequence: TGTGCCAGCAGTAAATTTAGGGGTTCGAACACCGGGGAGCTGTTTTTT.

This chain uses TRBV7-2 with TRBJ2-1; D is perhaps TRBD1 (5 bases). The CDR3 totals 14 residues. Germline values: CDR1 SGHTA, CDR2 FQGNSA. With 5 bases removed from V and 9 bases from J, the gap between germline ends came to 17 bases. The CDR3 DNA follows: TGTGCCAGCAGCCAGACAGAGAGTAGGGGTGAGCAGTTCTTC. Its translation is CASSQTESRGEQFF.

The chain is built from TRBV7-3 and TRBJ2-3, with D unresolved. Germline-derived CDR1 and CDR2 are SGHTA and FQGTGA. V lost 5 bases to trimming and J lost 6 bases, with 12 bases between them. The CDR3 length is 13 residues. This CDR3 reads CASSPPAHDTQYF. The CDR3 region has the DNA TGTGCCAGCAGCCCCCCCGCACACGATACGCAGTATTTT.

The rearrangement joins TRBV19 to TRBJ2-1; 10 nucleotides line up with TRBD1. The germline CDR1 and CDR2 sequences are LNHDA and SQIVND (reference sequence). The junction had 9 bases not matched to a gene; V was cut back by 6 bases and J by 7 bases. The CDR3 is 15 residues long. CDR3 nucleotides: TGTGCCAGTAGACGACAGGGGGCGCCTAAAAATGAGCAGTTCTTC. Translating it yields CASRRQGAPKNEQFF.

The chain couples TRBV4-3 to TRBJ2-1; no firm D call. CDR1 LGHNA and CDR2 YSLEER come from the germline V gene. Trimming cost V 4 bases and J 8 bases, with 12 bases left between them. The CDR3 is 13 residues long. CDR3 sequence (DNA): TGCGCCAGCAGCCCCCGATCTACGGATGAGCAGTTCTTC. Its translation is CASSPRSTDEQFF.

The chain links TRBV14 to TRBJ2-3, with 12 bases matching TRBD2. CDR1 SGHDN and CDR2 FVKESK come from the germline V gene. Unmatched junction bases numbered 11, after V lost 2 bases and J lost 5 bases. The CDR3 runs 18 residues. The CDR3 protein is CASSQRRQLAGGLDTQYF. Written as DNA, the CDR3 is TGTGCCAGCAGCCAACGCAGACAACTAGCGGGAGGATTAGATACGCAGTATTTT. Combining the CDR3 with reference TRBV14 and TRBJ2-3 gives the whole variable domain EAGVTQFPSHSVIEKGQTVTLRCDPISGHDNLYWYRRVMGKEIKFLLHFVKESKQDESGMPNNRFLAERTGGTYSTLKVQPAELEDSGVYFCASSQRRQLAGGLDTQYFGPGTRLTVL.

The rearrangement uses TRBV11-3 and TRBJ2-3, with 9 positions matching TRBD1. V was pared by 5 bases and J by 4 bases, with 7 bases of the junction left unmatched. CDR1 and CDR2 from the germline V gene are SGHNT and YENEEA. The CDR3 totals 15 residues. The DNA for the CDR3 is TGTGCCAGCAGCCCCGGACAGGGGAGTCCAGATACGCAGTATTTT. Protein sequence: CASSPGQGSPDTQYF.

The genes are TRBV6-1 and TRBJ1-2; D uncertain. CDR1 is MNHNS, CDR2 SASEGT, per germline. The germline V and J ends were trimmed by 3 bases and 5 bases, with 7 bases remaining between them. The CDR3 sequence is 12 residues long. CDR3 protein: CASSEAGYGYTF. The CDR3 DNA reads TGTGCCAGCAGTGAGGCGGGGTATGGCTACACCTTC.

This chain connects TRBV28 to TRBJ1-4; 7 bases are a match to TRBD1. The germline gives CDR1 MDHEN, CDR2 SYDVKM. The V segment lost 5 bases and the J segment 8 bases; nucleotides outside the gene matches: 5. The CDR3 runs 13 residues. CDR3 DNA: TGTGCCAGCAGTAACAGGGGCTGGGAAAAACTGTTTTTT. Translation gives CASSNRGWEKLFF. The whole variable domain, filled in from reference TRBV28 and TRBJ1-4, reads DVKVTQSSRYLVKRTGEKVFLECVQDMDHENMFWYRQDPGLGLRLIYFSYDVKMKEKGDIPEGYSVSREKKERFSLILESASTNQTSMYLCASSNRGWEKLFFGSGTQLSVL.

The chain links TRBV6-6 to TRBJ1-1; D might be TRBD1 (6 bases). CDR3 length equals 13 residues. Germline V gene sequence: CDR1 MNHNY, CDR2 SVGAGI (reference sequence). V was clipped by 6 bases and J by 1 base, with 9 bases between them. This CDR3 reads CASRPQGNTEAFF. The CDR3 DNA reads TGTGCCAGCAGACCACAGGGGAACACTGAAGCTTTCTTT.

The chain has TRBV11-2 and TRBJ2-2, with no clear D. Germline V gives CDR1 SGHAT, CDR2 FQNNGV. Trimming pared 1 base from V and 7 bases from J, leaving 10 bases between. This CDR3 region has 14 residues. The CDR3 DNA follows: TGTGCCAGCAGCTTAGGCAGTTCACTCGGGGAGCTGTTTTTT. This sequence encodes CASSLGSSLGELFF.